One and the same sample provided the 18 T cell receptor beta chains below, sequenced in a study of neurological immune-mediated disorders. Described time point: longitudinal time-point 3. TCRdb redid the calling of the 5' RACE reads with MiXCR, one entry per CDR3 protein. The sample records about 48,000 distinct CDR3 sequences, 12% being singletons. Material: PBMCs. These receptors were taken from a male donor with HTLV-1-associated myelopathy (HAM/TSP).

This clonotype was counted many times. The rearrangement uses TRBV20-1 and TRBJ2-5, with TRBD2 as a possible D gene (6 bases). The V and J ends lost 0 bases and 5 bases respectively, with 13 bases between them. The CDR3 covers 14 residues. The germline V gene has CDR1 DFQATT and CDR2 SNEGSKA (reference sequence). The CDR3 DNA reads TGCAGTGCTAGAGATGGACTATCCCGGGAGACCCAGTACTTC. Residues: CSARDGLSRETQYF.

In its sample, this clonotype was seen many times. The chain uses TRBV5-1 and TRBJ2-3; no definite D call. Germline V gene data show CDR1 as SGHRS and CDR2 as YFSETQ. This CDR3 comprises 14 residues. Trimming shortened V by 1 base and J by 3 bases, and 9 bases separated the two germline ends. CDR3 in amino acids: CASSLMSPTDTQYF. The CDR3 nucleotides read TGCGCCAGCAGCTTGATGTCACCAACAGATACGCAGTATTTT.

This clonotype has ten or more counts. The rearrangement uses TRBV20-1 and TRBJ1-1, with 9 nucleotides matching TRBD1. The CDR3 loop spans 14 amino acids. Germline loops: CDR1 DFQATT, CDR2 SNEGSKA (reference sequence). V dropped 2 bases and J dropped 7; count of bases not matched to a gene: 8. The CDR3, as DNA: TGCAGTGCTAGAAGCCTGGTGGGACAGGGTGAAGCTTTCTTT. This gives the protein CSARSLVGQGEAFF.

This clonotype was counted ten times or more. The chain carries TRBV20-1 and TRBJ2-3; 7 nucleotides match TRBD2. This CDR3 spans 14 amino acids. V lost 1 base, J lost 1 base, and 2 bases stayed unmatched. Germline values: CDR1 DFQATT, CDR2 SNEGSKA (reference sequence). CDR3 amino acids: CSARGGGGTDTQYF. CDR3 in DNA: TGCAGTGCTAGAGGGGGGGGGGGCACAGATACGCAGTATTTT.

This clonotype was recorded many times. V gene TRBV10-3 combines with J gene TRBJ2-7; D is unresolved. The V gene lost 7 bases and the J gene lost 4 bases, with 17 bases spanning the gap. The germline V gene encodes CDR1 ENHRY and CDR2 SYGVKD. The CDR3 is made up of 14 amino acids. CDR3 coding DNA: TGTGCCATCAAGGACCCTACAAGAAAGTACGAGCAGTACTTC. Translation gives CAIKDPTRKYEQYF.

This clonotype was observed once. The V call is TRBV2, the J call TRBJ2-2; a weak D match, TRBD2 (5 bases). This CDR3 has 14 amino acids. Germline-derived CDR1 and CDR2 are SNHLY and FYNNEI. V dropped 5 bases and J dropped 7 bases, with 14 bases sitting between them. The CDR3 spells CASSQNPGIGELFF. Here the CDR3 DNA reads TGTGCCAGCAGTCAAAACCCCGGGATCGGGGAGCTGTTTTTT.

This clonotype was seen at least ten times. This chain joins TRBV20-1 and TRBJ2-3, with 11 bases identical to TRBD2. There are 17 residues in the CDR3. Unmatched junction bases numbered 7, after V lost 0 bases and J lost 2 bases. In germline, CDR1 is DFQATT, CDR2 SNEGSKA (reference sequence). CDR3 in amino acids: CSARDRVAGGVTDTQYF. The CDR3 coding sequence is TGCAGTGCTAGAGATCGGGTAGCGGGGGGGGTCACAGATACGCAGTATTTT.

This clonotype has ten or more counts. The chain joins TRBV28 to TRBJ2-7; D is undetermined. CDR3 length: 13 residues. V lost 3 bases, J lost 0 bases, and 6 bases lay in between. The germline CDR1 and CDR2 sequences are MDHEN and SYDVKM. The CDR3 protein is CASSFRPSYEQYF. CDR3 in DNA: TGTGCCAGCAGTTTTCGACCCTCCTACGAGCAGTACTTC.

This clonotype was seen repeatedly, ten times or more. J is TRBJ2-1 and V is TRBV27, with D maybe TRBD1 (5 bases). Looked up from germline, CDR1 is MNHEY and CDR2 is SMNVEV (reference sequence). Trimming cost V 6 bases and J 5 bases, with 11 bases left between them. The CDR3 has 13 amino acids. CDR3 sequence: CASRMQGNNEQFF. CDR3 nucleotides: TGTGCCAGCAGAATGCAGGGAAACAATGAGCAGTTCTTC.

Ten or more counts support this clonotype. The V call is TRBV20-1, the J call TRBJ1-5; D may be TRBD1 (6 bases). The V and J ends lost 1 base and 2 bases respectively, with 12 bases between them. The CDR3 is 15 residues long. Germline loops: CDR1 DFQATT, CDR2 SNEGSKA (reference sequence). As DNA, the CDR3 is TGCAGTGCTAGAGTGGGAGGGGGAGGCAATCAGCCCCAGCATTTT. As protein: CSARVGGGGNQPQHF.

This clonotype was counted ten times or more. The rearrangement uses TRBV10-3 and TRBJ2-5; possibly TRBD1 for D (6 bases). V was cut by 3 bases and J by 1 base, with 12 bases left in between. This CDR3 has 15 amino acids. Germline loops: CDR1 ENHRY, CDR2 SYGVKD. CDR3 in amino acids: CAISDPVGAQETQYF. The DNA of the CDR3 is TGTGCCATCAGTGATCCAGTGGGGGCCCAAGAGACCCAGTACTTC.

There are many counts of this clonotype. The chain uses TRBV5-1 and TRBJ2-3; possible D gene TRBD2, 7 bases. This CDR3 contains 14 residues. V lost 4 bases to trimming and J lost 6 bases, with 15 bases between them. Germline V CDR1 and CDR2: SGHRS, YFSETQ. The CDR3 region has the DNA TGCGCCAGCAGCCGGACGGGGGGCAGGGATACGCAGTATTTT. It codes for CASSRTGGRDTQYF.

This clonotype was counted at least ten times. The chain employs TRBV12-3 or TRBV12-4 and TRBJ2-3; D unclear. The CDR3 covers 15 residues. The V end lost 7 bases, the J end lost 2 bases, and 16 bases lay between the germline ends. The CDR3 nucleotides are TGTGCCAGCAACTACCTGCTGGGGTCCACAGATACGCAGTATTTT. This codes for CASNYLLGSTDTQYF.

This clonotype came up a few times. This chain joins TRBV11-3 and TRBJ2-7, with D hard to call. Germline values: CDR1 SGHNT, CDR2 YENEEA. V lost 1 base and J lost 6, with 7 bases in between. The CDR3 has 12 amino acids. The CDR3 here is CASSLAVREQYF. Written as DNA, the CDR3 is TGTGCCAGCAGCTTAGCGGTACGCGAGCAGTACTTC.

This clonotype was observed at least ten times. The chain carries TRBV2 and TRBJ1-3; D possibly corresponds to TRBD1 (5 bases). The length of the CDR3 is 14 residues. V lost 5 bases, J lost 3 bases, and 11 bases lay in between. Germline CDR1 is SNHLY and CDR2 is FYNNEI. CDR3 loop: CASSLGRGGNTIYF. The CDR3, as DNA: TGTGCCAGCAGTTTGGGACGGGGTGGAAACACCATATATTTT. Full variable domain (rest looked up from reference TRBV2 and TRBJ1-3): EPEVTQTPSHQVTQMGQEVILRCVPISNHLYFYWYRQILGQKVEFLVSFYNNEISEKSEIFDDQFSVERPDGSNFTLKIRSTKLEDSAMYFCASSLGRGGNTIYFGEGSWLTVV.

This clonotype has a count of ten or more. This chain joins TRBV7-9 and TRBJ1-2, with TRBD1 matching over 8 bases. The CDR3 contains 13 residues. Trimming removed 8 bases from V and 5 bases from J; junction bases left unmatched: 7. The germline CDR1 and CDR2 sequences are SEHNR and FQNEAQ (reference sequence). For the CDR3, the DNA is TGTGCCAGCGGACTTCAGGGGGCTTATGGCTACACCTTC. This sequence encodes CASGLQGAYGYTF.

This clonotype has at least ten counts. V usage is TRBV20-1 and J usage is TRBJ1-4; D remains ambiguous. Germline values: CDR1 DFQATT, CDR2 SNEGSKA (reference sequence). The CDR3 sequence is 13 residues long. With 5 bases removed from V and 0 bases from J, the gap between germline ends came to 7 bases. CDR3 coding DNA: TGCAGTGCTTACTATGCAACTAATGAAAAACTGTTTTTT. Translating it yields CSAYYATNEKLFF.

J is TRBJ2-3 and V is TRBV15, with 7 bases that match TRBD1. Trimming at V came to 0 bases and at J to 4 bases, leaving 4 bases not matched to a gene. Germline loops: CDR1 LNHNV, CDR2 YYDKDF (reference sequence). CDR3 length equals 15 residues. The CDR3 here is CATSRDRQGSDTQYF. In nucleotides, the CDR3 is TGTGCCACCAGCAGAGATCGACAGGGTTCAGATACGCAGTATTTT.